This T cell receptor (beta chain) was profiled in a study of vaccination effects on CD4 cells after COVID-19. The study's findings and limits: Marked clonal contraction was seen in infection- and vaccine-induced clones late after vaccination. Convalescent patients were scarce, and early post-infection timepoints were absent.

V was cut by 2 bases and J by 4 bases, with 9 bases left in between. This CDR3 region has 13 residues. Looked up from germline, CDR1 is SGHNT and CDR2 is YYREEE (reference sequence). A note on this clone: Antigen: not known.

CD4+ T cells specific for antigen were expanded with viral peptide pools by the ViraFEST assay before sequencing. Having been cultured for 10 days, the cells underwent CD4+ T cell isolation. Negative nucleocapsid antibody tests before and after vaccination confirmed no previous SARS-CoV-2 infection. About 2 million PBMC per well received about 9.8 IU/ml IL-2 and 8 to 10 ug/ml peptides in culture. Cultures had half their medium replaced with IL-2 medium on days 3 and 7. TCRdb's copy holds only in-frame clones and misses some; the assay was immunoSEQ multiplex PCR. The sample has about 38,000 clones, under 70% seen once.

The sequence was collected from a human donor who received a COVID-19 vaccine. Sequenced material: CD4+ T cells from PBMCs cultured with SARS-CoV-2 spike peptides, taken before COVID-19 vaccination. This chain joins TRBV5-4 and TRBJ1-2; D not resolved. The CDR3 region has the DNA TGTGCCAGCAGCTTTGAGGGAGGCTATGGCTACACCTTC. It yields the protein CASSFEGGYGYTF.